Listed below are T cell receptor beta chains from one sample, sequenced in a study of control samples from healthy donors and cancer patients. Sequenced by immunoSEQ multiplex PCR; TCRdb stores in-frame clones only, minus some. The data contain 120,000 to 150,000 clones, approximately 90% of them singletons. Sample: blood. All receptors derive from a woman aged 25 to 45 in good health. Both conserved end residues are part of each CDR3. A D gene is named only where the DNA matches it firmly. For some rows the clone size is stated as once, few or many, or as a class when expanded; others skip it.

V gene	J gene	clone size	D gene	CDR3 DNA	CDR3 protein
TRBV5-1	TRBJ1-1	.	TRBD1	TGCGCCAGCATCGCGTCAGGGGGGAACACTGAAGCTTTCTTT	CASIASGGNTEAFF
TRBV5-6	TRBJ1-1	.	.	TGTGCCAGCAGCTTGGACGGGGGCTCGATGAACACTGAAGCTTTCTTT	CASSLDGGSMNTEAFF
TRBV18	TRBJ2-7	.	.	TGTGCCAGCTCCCTGACAGGCTACGAGCAGTACTTC	CASSLTGYEQYF
TRBV24-1	TRBJ2-3	once	TRBD1	TGTGCCACCAGTGATTTGCCGGGACAGGGAGGTTACACAGATACGCAGTATTTT	CATSDLPGQGGYTDTQYF
TRBV7-3	TRBJ2-1	.	TRBD2	TGTGCCAGCAGCTTAACCGGACTAGCGGGAGAAGGCGATGAGCAGTTCTTC	CASSLTGLAGEGDEQFF
TRBV7-6	TRBJ2-1	.	.	TGTGCCAGCAGCTTTCTAGCCGATAGCTCCTACAATGAGCAGTTCTTC	CASSFLADSSYNEQFF
TRBV7-9	TRBJ1-4	.	TRBD1	TGTGCCAGCAGCCCTGGGACAGGGGTTGGGAATGAAAAACTGTTTTTT	CASSPGTGVGNEKLFF
TRBV19	TRBJ1-4	.	.	TGTGCCAGTAGTATAGTGGGGGGCACTAATGAAAAACTGTTTTTT	CASSIVGGTNEKLFF
TRBV19	TRBJ2-5	once	.	TGTGCCAGTAGCCCGGGGACCTCCCGAAGAGAGACCCAGTACTTC	CASSPGTSRRETQYF
TRBV19	TRBJ2-2	.	.	TGTGCCAGTAGTATTTTTGGCAGGGACGGGGCCGGGGAGCTGTTTTTT	CASSIFGRDGAGELFF
TRBV7-2	TRBJ2-7	.	TRBD1	TGTGCCAGCAGCGGCGGGACAGGGCCCTACGAGCAGTACTTC	CASSGGTGPYEQYF
TRBV10-1	TRBJ2-6	once	.	TGCGCCAGCAGTGAGTCTACAGGCGTGTCTGGGGCCAACGTCCTGACTTTC	CASSESTGVSGANVLTF
TRBV15	TRBJ1-4	.	TRBD1	TGTGCCACCAGCAGAGCGGGACAGGGTGACGAAAAACTGTTTTTT	CATSRAGQGDEKLFF
TRBV19	TRBJ2-7	many	.	TGTGCCAGTAGCTTGGAATCATCCTACGAGCAGTACTTC	CASSLESSYEQYF
TRBV29-1	TRBJ2-3	once	TRBD2	TGCAGCGTTGAAGCCCTAGGACTAGCGGGTTTCACAGATACGCAGTATTTT	CSVEALGLAGFTDTQYF
TRBV11-2	TRBJ2-5	once	TRBD2	TGTGCCAGCAGCTTAGATCTCGGTAGCGGGAGTGGAAGAGAGACCCAGTACTTC	CASSLDLGSGSGRETQYF
TRBV7-3	TRBJ2-7	.	TRBD2	TGTGCCAGCATTAAAAGGCTAGCGGAGTCCTACGAGCAGTACTTC	CASIKRLAESYEQYF
TRBV19	TRBJ2-1	.	TRBD2	TGTGCCAGTAGGGAGCGGGGAAGCTCCTACAATGAGCAGTTCTTC	CASRERGSSYNEQFF
TRBV6-1	TRBJ2-7	.	TRBD2	TGTGCCAGCAGTGAAGCAAACCTCCGTAAAAGCGGGAGGGACCGCTACGAGCAGTACTTC	CASSEANLRKSGRDRYEQYF
TRBV6-5	TRBJ1-3	.	.	TGTGCCAGCAGATTATTCTCTGGAAACACCATATATTTT	CASRLFSGNTIYF
TRBV24-1	TRBJ2-5	.	.	TGTGCCACCAGTGACTCGGACGGAACCCAAGAGACCCAGTACTTC	CATSDSDGTQETQYF
TRBV27	TRBJ2-7	.	TRBD2	TGTGCCAGCAGTTCCCCCGGGACTAGCGGGACCTACGAGCAGTACTTC	CASSSPGTSGTYEQYF
TRBV21-1	TRBJ1-6	.	.	TGTGCCAGGTCGGGCAGGGGAGCGGACTCCTATAATTCACCCCTCCACTTT	CARSGRGADSYNSPLHF
TRBV7-5	TRBJ2-5	once	.	TGTGTCAGAAACCCTCTAAACCAAGAGACCCAGTACTTC	CVRNPLNQETQYF
TRBV25-1	TRBJ1-1	.	.	TGTGCCAGCAGTGAATTAGGGGAGAACACTGAAGCTTTCTTT	CASSELGENTEAFF
TRBV7-9	TRBJ1-1	once	.	TGTGCCAGCAGCTTAGATGGTAGGGGGACTGAAGCTTTCTTT	CASSLDGRGTEAFF
TRBV5-1	TRBJ2-1	.	TRBD2	TGCGCCAGCGGGGCTCTTCCAGCGGGGGAGCAGTTCTTC	CASGALPAGEQFF
TRBV9	TRBJ1-1	.	.	TGTGCCAGCAGCTTCTCGGGCGGCACTGAAGCTTTCTTT	CASSFSGGTEAFF
TRBV5-1	TRBJ2-7	once	TRBD2	TGCGCCAGCAGCTTGGGGGCGGGAGGAGGCGAGCAGTACTTC	CASSLGAGGGEQYF
TRBV7-3	TRBJ2-3	.	TRBD2	TGTGCCAGCAGCTTAACGTTGGGCCTAGCGGAGGCCGCGGATACGCAGTATTTT	CASSLTLGLAEAADTQYF
TRBV30	TRBJ1-1	.	.	TGTGCCTGGAGTAAGGGGAGGTTGAACACTGAAGCTTTCTTT	CAWSKGRLNTEAFF
TRBV5-1	TRBJ1-3	.	.	TGCGCCAGCAGCTATGGGATCTCTGGAAACACCATATATTTT	CASSYGISGNTIYF
TRBV3-1/TRBV3-2	TRBJ1-3	.	.	TGTGCCAGCAGCCAGATGGCCTCTGGAAACACCATATATTTT	CASSQMASGNTIYF
TRBV18	TRBJ1-2	.	.	TGTGCCAGCTCACTCGGCCCCATCGGGGGCTATGGCTACACCTTC	CASSLGPIGGYGYTF
TRBV28	TRBJ2-5	.	TRBD1	TGTGCCAGCGCCCCCCCCAGGGGGCGCCGGGAGACCCAGTACTTC	CASAPPRGRRETQYF
TRBV20-1	TRBJ1-3	.	.	TGCAGTGTTGGAGGAAACACCATATATTTT	CSVGGNTIYF
TRBV19	TRBJ2-2	.	TRBD1	TGTGCCAGTAGTATGGGACAGGGGGCGCGAGGGGAGCTGTTTTTT	CASSMGQGARGELFF
TRBV3-1/TRBV3-2	TRBJ2-7	.	TRBD1	TGTGCCAGCAGCTTCCGGGACAGGGGAACCTACGAGCAGTACTTC	CASSFRDRGTYEQYF
TRBV30	TRBJ1-1	.	TRBD1	TGTGCCTGGAGCCGGACAGGACAGCGGGTCTTT	CAWSRTGQRVF
TRBV7-9	TRBJ2-7	.	.	TGTGCCAGCAGCTTGGACAGCTCCTACGAGCAGTACTTC	CASSLDSSYEQYF
TRBV6-2/TRBV6-3	TRBJ2-7	.	TRBD2	TGTGCCAGCAGTTACTCGAAAACTAGCGGGAGCTACGAGCAGTACTTC	CASSYSKTSGSYEQYF
TRBV12-3/TRBV12-4	TRBJ1-3	.	TRBD1	TGTGCCAGCATCAGGGGGTTAGGAAACACCATATATTTT	CASIRGLGNTIYF